The 21 T cell receptor beta chains in this list originate from one sample, sequenced in a study of shared clonotypes between healthy human individuals. TCRdb keeps only in-frame clones here, not all; method: immunoSEQ multiplex PCR. The sample lists 1.5 million to 2.5 million clones; about 95% were seen once. CD8 cells regarded as naive lacked CD45RO, were positively chosen for CCR7, and omitted terminally differentiated effector memory CD45RA+ cells. Source material: naive CD8+ T cells sorted from blood. The receptors shown here come from a man aged 18 to 30 in good health.

This clone was seen only a few times. V gene TRBV7-9 combines with J gene TRBJ1-2, with no clear D. Germline V lookup: CDR1 SEHNR, CDR2 FQNEAQ (reference sequence). The V and J ends lost 0 bases and 6 bases respectively, with 11 bases between them. The CDR3 has 14 amino acids. This chain's CDR3 is CASSLALANDGYTF. CDR3 coding DNA: TGTGCCAGCAGCTTAGCGCTGGCCAACGATGGCTACACCTTC.

V is TRBV6-5 and J is TRBJ1-4; 8 bases are shared with TRBD1. The V gene end was trimmed by 6 bases and the J gene end by 5 bases; junction bases not matched to a gene: 5. The CDR3 loop spans 14 amino acids. The germline CDR1 and CDR2 sequences are MNHEY and SVGAGI. CDR3 coding DNA: TGTGCCAGCAGATCAGGGGGCGAAAATGAAAAACTGTTTTTT. Translated, it gives CASRSGGENEKLFF.

This clone was seen once. CDR3 sequence (DNA): TGTGCCTGGGGAGGCCCTGGGGCCAACGTCCTGACTTTC. As protein: CAWGGPGANVLTF. The chain joins TRBV30 to TRBJ2-6; tentatively, D is TRBD2 (5 bases). The CDR3 has 13 amino acids. The V end was cut by 5 bases, the J end by 2 bases, with 7 bases between. From germline, CDR1 is GTSNPN and CDR2 SVGIG (reference sequence). Filled out from reference TRBV30 and TRBJ2-6, the complete variable domain reads SQTIHQWPATLVQPVGSPLSLECTVEGTSNPNLYWYRQAAGRGLQLLFYSVGIGQISSEVPQNLSASRPQDRQFILSSKKLLLSDSGFYLCAWGGPGANVLTFGAGSRLTVL.

This sequence joins TRBV10-3 and TRBJ2-7; a possible D gene is TRBD2 (5 bases). The germline V gene encodes CDR1 ENHRY and CDR2 SYGVKD. The ends were cut back, 0 bases at V and 5 bases at J, with 11 bases in the middle. The length of the CDR3 is 14 residues. The CDR3 bases are TGTGCCATCAGTGAGTCGACTACCGCCCACGAGCAGTACTTC. Residues: CAISESTTAHEQYF.

V and J are TRBV6-5 and TRBJ1-1; D remains ambiguous. The CDR3 has 13 residues. V lost 2 bases to trimming and J lost 2 bases, with 6 bases between them. CDR1 and CDR2 (germline): MNHEY, SVGAGI. In nucleotides, the CDR3 is TGTGCCAGCAGTTACACCGATAACACTGAAGCTTTCTTT. Translated: CASSYTDNTEAFF.

The gene calls are TRBV5-1 and TRBJ1-1, with 8 bases lining up with TRBD1. The V gene end was trimmed by 4 bases and the J gene end by 4 bases; junction bases not matched to a gene: 9. CDR3 length equals 15 residues. Germline lookup yields CDR1 SGHRS and CDR2 YFSETQ. The CDR3: CASSPRQGIVTEAFF. DNA of the CDR3: TGCGCCAGCAGCCCCCGACAGGGGATAGTCACTGAAGCTTTCTTT.

This clone has only one observation. The CDR3 nucleotides are TGCGCCAGCAGCCAAGAAAGCGGGGAGAGCTCCTACGAGCAGTACTTC. It yields the protein CASSQESGESSYEQYF. The chain couples TRBV4-1 to TRBJ2-7, with 7 bases fitting TRBD2. The V gene end was trimmed by 0 bases and the J gene end by 0 bases; junction bases not matched to a gene: 5. Germline loops: CDR1 MGHRA, CDR2 YSYEKL. This CDR3 is 16 amino acids long.

Worth noting for this clone: This sample includes further DNA sequences coding for the same CDR3. The rearrangement links TRBV6-1 to TRBJ2-7; the match to TRBD1 covers 7 bases. The CDR3 length is 15 residues. The germline V gene has CDR1 MNHNS and CDR2 SASEGT. The V gene end was trimmed by 2 bases and the J gene end by 1 base; junction bases not matched to a gene: 5. DNA for the CDR3: TGTGCCAGCAGTGAACTGGGGACAGTATCCTACGAGCAGTACTTC. This gives the protein CASSELGTVSYEQYF.

This chain uses TRBV27 with TRBJ2-5, with D possibly matching TRBD2 (6 bases). The ends were cut back, 6 bases at V and 0 bases at J, with 11 bases in the middle. The CDR3 runs 14 residues. Germline CDR1 and CDR2: MNHEY and SMNVEV (reference sequence). The CDR3 nucleotides read TGTGCCAGCAGCACACGGGGGAACCAAGAGACCCAGTACTTC. The encoded protein is CASSTRGNQETQYF.

This clone came up once. The V and J genes are TRBV4-3 and TRBJ2-1; a weak D match, TRBD2 (6 bases). Germline CDR1 LGHNA, CDR2 YSLEER. The CDR3 totals 15 residues. Deletions cut 4 bases from V and 6 bases from J, with 16 bases between. The CDR3 DNA sequence: TGCGCCAGCAGCCCCGGAGGGGAAAGGGGCAATGAGCAGTTCTTC. Translation: CASSPGGERGNEQFF.

This sequence joins TRBV7-9 and TRBJ2-7; D gene uncertain. Looked up from germline, CDR1 is SEHNR and CDR2 is FQNEAQ (reference sequence). V lost 1 base, J lost 6 bases, and 10 bases lay in between. The CDR3 runs to 13 residues. The CDR3 reads CASSLESWLEQYF. CDR3 in DNA: TGTGCCAGCAGCTTAGAATCCTGGCTCGAGCAGTACTTC.

In regard to this clone: Distinct nucleotide sequences in the sample also encode this CDR3. This chain links TRBV19 with TRBJ2-7, with D perhaps matching TRBD1 (6 bases). Trimming left V 5 bases short and J 0 bases short, with 8 bases between. The length of the CDR3 is 13 residues. Germline values: CDR1 LNHDA, CDR2 SQIVND (reference sequence). The CDR3 nucleotides read TGTGCCAGTAGTCTGGACAGCTCCTACGAGCAGTACTTC. Translated: CASSLDSSYEQYF.

The V gene is TRBV9, the J gene TRBJ2-5; TRBD1 aligns across 9 bases. After removal of 3 bases from V and 2 bases from J, the junction contained 2 bases not matched to a gene. The germline CDR1 and CDR2 sequences are SGDLS and YYNGEE. There are 14 residues in the CDR3. This CDR3 is CASSDGQGQETQYF. CDR3 coding DNA: TGTGCCAGCAGCGATGGACAGGGGCAAGAGACCCAGTACTTC.

This clone appeared a single time. The chain couples TRBV27 to TRBJ2-7; TRBD2 matches at 7 bases. Germline-derived CDR1 and CDR2 are MNHEY and SMNVEV (reference sequence). This CDR3 contains 18 residues. J gave up 4 bases and V 2 bases, and 17 bases lay outside the gene matches. The chain's CDR3 is CASSLKTRTSWGDYEQYF. For the CDR3, the DNA is TGTGCCAGCAGTTTAAAAACTCGGACTAGTTGGGGAGATTACGAGCAGTACTTC.

The chain is built from TRBV10-3 and TRBJ2-7, with D perhaps given as TRBD1 or TRBD2 (5 bases each). The CDR3 contains 13 residues. CDR1 ENHRY and CDR2 SYGVKD come from the germline V gene. V was pared by 3 bases and J by 7 bases, with 13 bases between. DNA of the CDR3: TGTGCCATCAGTGAAGGACGGGGCTGGGAGCAGTACTTC. Protein product: CAISEGRGWEQYF.

The chain links TRBV27 to TRBJ2-1; possible D gene TRBD1, 7 bases. The germline gives CDR1 MNHEY, CDR2 SMNVEV (reference sequence). The germline V and J ends were trimmed by 3 bases and 9 bases, with 12 bases remaining between them. The CDR3 spans 13 residues. The CDR3 region is CASSLNRGGEQFF. As DNA, the CDR3 is TGTGCCAGCAGTTTGAACAGGGGAGGTGAGCAGTTCTTC.

As to this clone: Additional DNA sequences in this sample encode the identical CDR3. The V gene is TRBV9, the J gene TRBJ2-3; D gene ambiguous. V lost 3 bases, J lost 1 base, and 6 bases lay in between. Germline V gene sequence: CDR1 SGDLS, CDR2 YYNGEE. This CDR3 region has 13 residues. CDR3 protein: CASSAGGTDTQYF. CDR3 in DNA: TGTGCCAGCAGCGCGGGCGGCACAGATACGCAGTATTTT.

The CDR3 protein is CASSLATGGPPGNEQFF. The CDR3 DNA sequence: TGCGCCAGCAGCTTGGCCACCGGAGGCCCTCCGGGGAATGAGCAGTTCTTC. This sequence joins TRBV5-1 and TRBJ2-1; a possible D gene is TRBD2 (5 bases). This CDR3 comprises 17 residues. CDR1 SGHRS and CDR2 YFSETQ come from the germline V gene. Trimming left V 0 bases short and J 7 bases short, with 20 bases between.

The chain employs TRBV6-4 and TRBJ2-2, with TRBD1 matching 10 bases. Germline CDR1 is MRHNA and CDR2 is SNTAGT. With V trimmed by 9 bases and J by 6 bases, 10 bases remained unmatched. The CDR3 totals 15 residues. CDR3 protein: CASPETGGSAGELFF. The DNA of the CDR3 is TGTGCCAGTCCCGAGACAGGGGGCTCGGCCGGGGAGCTGTTTTTT.

CDR3 residues: CASSLASIRGEQYF. DNA of the CDR3: TGTGCCAGCAGCTTGGCTTCTATAAGGGGGGAGCAGTACTTC. The chain carries TRBV13 and TRBJ2-7, with D possibly being TRBD1 (6 bases). Germline assignment: CDR1 PRHDT and CDR2 FYEKMQ (reference sequence). This CDR3 contains 14 residues. The V end lost 3 bases, the J end lost 7 bases, and 16 bases lay between the germline ends.

This chain links TRBV27 with TRBJ2-7, with D possibly matching TRBD1 (5 bases). Trimming took off 3 bases at V and 3 bases at J, with 9 bases between the two ends. This CDR3 has 13 residues. Germline assignment: CDR1 MNHEY and CDR2 SMNVEV (reference sequence). The CDR3 bases are TGTGCCAGCAGTTTCGGACACAACTACGAGCAGTACTTC. Protein: CASSFGHNYEQYF.